This TCR beta chain was recovered during a study of T cell repertoires in cytomegalovirus infection. Study summary: CMV infection together with matching HLA type was indicated by public TCR beta signatures.

Of note for this clonotype: What it binds is unknown.

Trimming removed 5 bases from V and 8 bases from J; junction bases left unmatched: 4. CDR3 length: 12 amino acids. TCRdb reprocessed the reads via MiXCR and lists one record per CDR3 protein. Found here are fewer than 650,000 distinct CDR3 sequences, 40% of them singletons; the top ten hold 48%. This sequence originates from a human donor in good health (CMV status not recorded). Some clones in this sample may be carry-over from other donors' samples. The V and J genes are TRBV12-3 or TRBV12-4 and TRBJ1-2, with 8 bases matching TRBD1. Sequencing was performed on cultured PBMCs, taken from culture after CMV antigen stimulation. The CDR3 is CASSRTGYGYTF. CDR3 nucleotides: TGTGCCAGCAGTCGGACAGGGTACGGCTACACCTTC.